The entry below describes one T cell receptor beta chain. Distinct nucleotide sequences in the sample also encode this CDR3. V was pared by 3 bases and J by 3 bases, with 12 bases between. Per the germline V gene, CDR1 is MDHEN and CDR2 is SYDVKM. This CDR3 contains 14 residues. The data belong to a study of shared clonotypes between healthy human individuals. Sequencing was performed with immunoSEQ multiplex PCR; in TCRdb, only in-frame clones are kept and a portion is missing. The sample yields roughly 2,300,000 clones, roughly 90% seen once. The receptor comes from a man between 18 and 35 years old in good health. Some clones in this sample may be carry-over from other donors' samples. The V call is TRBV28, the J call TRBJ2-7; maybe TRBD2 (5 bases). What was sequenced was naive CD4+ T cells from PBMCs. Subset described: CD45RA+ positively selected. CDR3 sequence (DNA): TGTGCCAGCAGTTTTGGCGGGCCGCTCTACGAGCAGTACTTC. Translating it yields CASSFGGPLYEQYF.